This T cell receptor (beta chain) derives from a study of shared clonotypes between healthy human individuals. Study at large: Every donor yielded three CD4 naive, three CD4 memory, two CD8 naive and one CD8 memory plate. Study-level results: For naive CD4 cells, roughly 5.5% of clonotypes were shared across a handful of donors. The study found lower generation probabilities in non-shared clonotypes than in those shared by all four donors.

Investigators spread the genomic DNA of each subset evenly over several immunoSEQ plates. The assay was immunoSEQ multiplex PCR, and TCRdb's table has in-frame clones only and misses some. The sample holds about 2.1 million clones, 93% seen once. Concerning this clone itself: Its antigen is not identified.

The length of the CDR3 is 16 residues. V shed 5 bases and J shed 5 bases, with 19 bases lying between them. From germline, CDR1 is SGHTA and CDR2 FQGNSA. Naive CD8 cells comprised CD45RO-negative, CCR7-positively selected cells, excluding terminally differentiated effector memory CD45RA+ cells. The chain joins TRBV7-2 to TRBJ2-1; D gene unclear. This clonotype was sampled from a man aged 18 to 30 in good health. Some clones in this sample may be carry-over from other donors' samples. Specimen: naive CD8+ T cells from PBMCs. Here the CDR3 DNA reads TGTGCCAGCAGCGTCCGTTTGCGTGACGCTAACAATGAGCAGTTCTTC. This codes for CASSVRLRDANNEQFF.